The clone carrying this T cell receptor (beta chain) rates as medium-sized. Its antigen is currently unknown. Distinct nucleotide sequences in the sample also encode this CDR3. Per the original data handling: The study built a papillary thyroid cancer distant-metastasis classifier from CDR3 differences across clinicopathological groups. TCRdb called clones again from the PCR reads with MiXCR. TCRdb, rather than the study authors, made the V and J calls. The sample holds approximately 13,000 clones, more than 20% seen once. Patients had received no treatment of any kind before thyroid surgery. The record originates from a study of metastatic and nonmetastatic thyroid tumors. In the study overall: For malignant and benign thyroid patients, tumor or nodule tissue and blood were the sources whose repertoires were compared.

V was shortened by 0 bases and J by 3 bases, with 16 bases between the two germline ends. The germline V gene encodes CDR1 MNHEY and CDR2 SVGAGI. The CDR3 runs to 17 residues. Study-wide findings and caveats: Reported TCR beta diversity, measured in blood and tumor, was significantly higher for malignant thyroid tumors than for benign nodules.

This TCR derives from a male donor with papillary thyroid cancer or a benign thyroid nodule (not recorded which). Some clones in this sample may be carry-over from other donors' samples. Material: blood. This rearrangement joins TRBV6-5 to TRBJ2-3, with D maybe TRBD2 (5 bases). CDR3: CASSYSTGLLSTDTQYF. The CDR3 bases are TGTGCCAGCAGTTACTCGACCGGACTTTTATCAACAGATACGCAGTATTTT.